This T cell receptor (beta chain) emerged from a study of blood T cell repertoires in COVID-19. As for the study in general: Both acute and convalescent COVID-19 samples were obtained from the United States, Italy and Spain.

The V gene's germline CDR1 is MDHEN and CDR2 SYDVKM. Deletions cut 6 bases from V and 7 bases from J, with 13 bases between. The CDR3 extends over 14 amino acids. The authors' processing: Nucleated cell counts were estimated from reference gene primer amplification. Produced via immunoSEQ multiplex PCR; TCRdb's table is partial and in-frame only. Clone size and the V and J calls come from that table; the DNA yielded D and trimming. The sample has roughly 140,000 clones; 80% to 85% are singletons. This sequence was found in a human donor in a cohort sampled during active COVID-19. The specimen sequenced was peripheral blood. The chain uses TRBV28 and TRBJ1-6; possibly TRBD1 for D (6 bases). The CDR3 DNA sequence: TGTGCCAGCAGGTCGCTGGGGGCGAATTCACCCCTCCACTTT. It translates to CASRSLGANSPLHF.